This T cell receptor (beta chain) was sequenced during a study of blood T cell repertoires in COVID-19. Study as a whole: Italy, Spain and the United States were the sources of the convalescent and acute COVID-19 samples. T cells, B-cell-depleted T cells, or PBMCs supplied cDNA or gDNA.

Authors' processing steps: Reference gene primers were amplified, and this amplification served to estimate nucleated cell counts. Data came from immunoSEQ multiplex PCR; TCRdb stores just in-frame clones and leaves some out. The V and J calls and the clone size are those of that table, but D and trimming were determined from the DNA. The data contain around 450,000 clones, about 89% of them seen just once; the ten biggest clones take up 4% to 5.5%. After removal of 5 bases from V and 5 bases from J, the junction contained 6 bases not matched to a gene. The germline V gene encodes CDR1 GTSNPN and CDR2 SVGIG (reference sequence). The CDR3 sequence is 14 residues long.

The sequencing input was peripheral blood. This receptor was obtained from a woman aged 30 to 39 with acute or convalescent COVID-19. The chain links TRBV30 to TRBJ1-6, with 7 bases fitting TRBD1. The CDR3 is CAWGSGTDNSPLHF. DNA for the CDR3: TGTGCCTGGGGGTCTGGGACAGATAATTCACCCCTCCACTTT.